These 4 T cell receptor beta chains were all obtained from the same sample, sequenced in a study of sequential checkpoint blockade in melanoma. Here immunoSEQ multiplex PCR was the method, and the copy in TCRdb shows in-frame clones only, minus some. The table lists some 17,000 clones, approximately 81% of them singletons, with 34% in the top ten. Sample treatment: randomized to nivolumab then ipilimumab (arm A) or the reverse (arm B). The sequenced sample was CD8+ T cells sorted from blood (inferred from file names), obtained from a patient given nivolumab and ipilimumab in sequence. The receptors derive from a human donor with melanoma.

V gene TRBV19 combines with J gene TRBJ2-7, with 7 bases that match TRBD2. Germline V gene lookup returns CDR1 LNHDA and CDR2 SQIVND (reference sequence). J gave up 5 bases and V 3 bases, and 7 bases lay outside the gene matches. The length of the CDR3 is 14 residues. The CDR3 here is CASSIRGSADEQYF. DNA of the CDR3: TGTGCCAGTAGTATCCGCGGGAGTGCCGACGAGCAGTACTTC.

The chain recombines TRBV5-4 with TRBJ2-7; 9 positions agree with TRBD2. V shed 1 base, J shed 0 bases, and the junction held 2 bases outside the gene matches. The length of the CDR3 is 15 residues. In germline, CDR1 is SGHNT, CDR2 YYREEE (reference sequence). The CDR3: CASSLRTSDSYEQYF. CDR3 coding DNA: TGTGCCAGCAGCTTGCGGACTAGCGACTCCTACGAGCAGTACTTC.

The chain is built from TRBV7-8 and TRBJ2-7; 9 bases line up with TRBD1. After removal of 3 bases from V and 3 bases from J, the junction contained 3 bases not matched to a gene. CDR1 and CDR2 (germline): SGHVS, FQNEAQ. This CDR3 region has 14 residues. The CDR3, as DNA: TGTGCCAGCAGCTTCAGGACAGGGGACTACGAGCAGTACTTC. This encodes CASSFRTGDYEQYF.

About this clone: Different DNA sequences within this sample yield the same CDR3. The chain employs TRBV28 and TRBJ1-1; 7 nucleotides agree with TRBD1. Germline values: CDR1 MDHEN, CDR2 SYDVKM. There are 12 residues in the CDR3. V shed 10 bases and J 1 base; nucleotides not matched to a gene: 3. The DNA of the CDR3 is TGTGCCACCCGACAGGGGAACACTGAAGCTTTCTTT. The encoded protein is CATRQGNTEAFF. The full variable domain, its missing parts supplied by reference TRBV28 and TRBJ1-1, is DVKVTQSSRYLVKRTGEKVFLECVQDMDHENMFWYRQDPGLGLRLIYFSYDVKMKEKGDIPEGYSVSREKKERFSLILESASTNQTSMYLCATRQGNTEAFFGQGTRLTVV.